The 30 T cell receptor beta chains below all came from one sample that was sequenced in a study of T cells after yellow fever vaccination. TCRdb itself ran the 5' RACE reads through MiXCR, one entry per CDR3 protein. This repertoire shows under 550,000 distinct CDR3 sequences, 21% found once; its top ten account for about 16%. Material: PBMCs, obtained 20 to 25 days after the first yellow fever vaccination. The origin of the receptors is a man between 18 and 35 years old who received the YFV17D yellow fever vaccine.

This clonotype was picked up a small number of times. The gene calls are TRBV6-1 and TRBJ1-3; TRBD1 matches at 8 bases. The length of the CDR3 is 14 residues. Germline CDR1 MNHNS, CDR2 SASEGT. The V segment lost 1 base and the J segment 8 bases; nucleotides outside the gene matches: 4. The CDR3 loop reads CASSEGTGSDTIYF. The CDR3 nucleotides read TGTGCCAGCAGTGAAGGGACAGGGTCGGACACCATATATTTT.

V gene TRBV2 combines with J gene TRBJ2-1; 9 bases fit TRBD1. Germline lookup yields CDR1 SNHLY and CDR2 FYNNEI. This CDR3 region has 13 residues. J gave up 8 bases and V 7 bases, and 6 bases lay outside the gene matches. CDR3 in amino acids: CASNPGQGDEQFF. The DNA for the CDR3 is TGTGCCAGCAATCCGGGACAGGGCGATGAGCAGTTCTTC.

The chain carries TRBV7-2 and TRBJ2-5; the match to TRBD2 covers 7 bases. The junction had 10 bases not matched to a gene; V was cut back by 5 bases and J by 1 base. CDR1 is SGHTA, CDR2 FQGNSA, per germline. The CDR3 contains 16 residues. CDR3 nucleotide sequence: TGTGCCAGCAGCACAAATCCGCGGGGGTTCCAAGAGACCCAGTACTTC. This codes for CASSTNPRGFQETQYF.

This clonotype occurred a few times. V is TRBV12-3 or TRBV12-4 and J is TRBJ1-1, with 8 bases matching TRBD1. This CDR3 is 13 amino acids long. Unmatched junction bases numbered 2, after V lost 1 base and J lost 7 bases. The DNA of the CDR3 is TGTGCCAGCAGTTTAGAAGACAGGGGTGAAGCTTTCTTT. It yields the protein CASSLEDRGEAFF.

This clonotype was detected only a few times. The J gene is TRBJ2-7, the V gene TRBV12-3 or TRBV12-4; D perhaps matches TRBD1 (5 bases). V lost 9 bases and J 7 bases, leaving 16 bases between the germline ends. The CDR3 covers 12 residues. The CDR3 nucleotides read TGTGCCAGTACCAGGGATTTCGGTGAGCAGTACTTC. This sequence encodes CASTRDFGEQYF.

This chain links TRBV25-1 with TRBJ2-3; 8 bases agree with TRBD2. V lost 1 base, J lost 4 bases, and 13 bases stayed unmatched. Germline V gene lookup returns CDR1 MGHDK and CDR2 SYGVNS. The CDR3 has 18 amino acids. CDR3 amino acids: CASSESRLAGNSPDTQYF. Written as DNA, the CDR3 is TGTGCCAGCAGTGAATCCAGGCTAGCGGGTAATAGCCCAGATACGCAGTATTTT.

V and J are TRBV12-3 or TRBV12-4 and TRBJ2-7; 8 bases are shared with TRBD1. V shed 3 bases, J shed 0 bases, and the junction held 4 bases outside the gene matches. This CDR3 has 15 residues. DNA of the CDR3: TGTGCCAGCAGTTTGCAGGGGGCTCTCTCCTACGAGCAGTACTTC. Its protein product is CASSLQGALSYEQYF.

V and J are TRBV28 and TRBJ2-3; D is unclear. CDR1 MDHEN and CDR2 SYDVKM come from the germline V gene. The CDR3 is 15 residues long. V was pared by 6 bases and J by 1 base, with 14 bases between. CDR3 DNA: TGTGCCAGCAGATACGGCAGCTACCGCACAGATACGCAGTATTTT. It is translated as CASRYGSYRTDTQYF.

V is TRBV5-5 and J is TRBJ1-5; D unresolved. Germline CDR1 reads SGHKS; CDR2 reads YYEKEE (reference sequence). The CDR3 length is 15 residues. The ends were cut back, 2 bases at V and 7 bases at J, with 16 bases in the middle. CDR3 region: CASSLQVGGRQPQHF. DNA for the CDR3: TGTGCCAGCAGCTTACAAGTGGGAGGTAGACAGCCCCAGCATTTT.

The CDR3 loop reads CASSFGQYSPLHF. The CDR3, as DNA: TGTGCCAGCAGCTTCGGACAGTATTCACCCCTCCACTTT. The chain has TRBV7-2 and TRBJ1-6; D perhaps matches TRBD1 (6 bases). The CDR3 contains 13 residues. From germline, CDR1 is SGHTA and CDR2 FQGNSA. The germline V and J ends were trimmed by 3 bases and 8 bases, with 8 bases remaining between them.

This clonotype was picked up a small number of times. This chain connects TRBV2 to TRBJ2-1; 9 bases are a match to TRBD1. The CDR3 extends over 15 amino acids. Looked up from germline, CDR1 is SNHLY and CDR2 is FYNNEI. V gave up 2 bases and J gave up 2 bases; unmatched junction bases: 1. CDR3 sequence (DNA): TGTGCCAGCAGTGAACGGGACAGGGCCTACAATGAGCAGTTCTTC. Its translation: CASSERDRAYNEQFF.

This clonotype was counted between two and nine times. The rearrangement uses TRBV4-3 and TRBJ2-1; TRBD1 is a possible D gene (5 bases). The CDR3 extends over 20 amino acids. Trimming cost V 4 bases and J 0 bases, with 25 bases left between them. CDR1 is LGHNA, CDR2 YSLEER, per germline. The CDR3 nucleotides are TGCGCCAGCAGCCCCGTACTTCTCTTCCGTGGGGCCAACTCCTACAATGAGCAGTTCTTC. It yields the protein CASSPVLLFRGANSYNEQFF.

The gene calls are TRBV6-5 and TRBJ1-4; D is perhaps TRBD1 (5 bases). Trimming removed 4 bases at V and 8 bases at J, with 20 bases between. This CDR3 region has 16 residues. Germline CDR1 is MNHEY and CDR2 is SVGAGI. CDR3 sequence reads: CASSFSTRQGDEKLFF. DNA for the CDR3: TGTGCCAGCAGTTTCTCCACTCGGCAGGGCGACGAAAAACTGTTTTTT.

This clonotype has a handful of counts. The chain has TRBV7-2 and TRBJ2-3; D is possibly TRBD2 (6 bases). V was pared by 6 bases and J by 1 base, with 14 bases between. Germline V gene data show CDR1 as SGHTA and CDR2 as FQGNSA. The CDR3 sequence is 15 residues long. The CDR3 sequence is CASRRMTSRTDTQYF. The CDR3 DNA is TGTGCCAGCAGAAGGATGACTAGTCGCACAGATACGCAGTATTTT. Together with reference TRBV7-2 and TRBJ2-3, the CDR3 gives the full variable domain: GAGVSQSPSNKVTEKGKDVELRCDPISGHTALYWYRQSLGQGLEFLIYFQGNSAPDKSGLPSDRFSAERTGGSVSTLTIQRTQQEDSAVYLCASRRMTSRTDTQYFGPGTRLTVL.

This clonotype turned up a few times. The chain combines TRBV28 with TRBJ1-1, with 7 nucleotides matching TRBD1. This CDR3 is 14 amino acids long. Germline V CDR1 and CDR2: MDHEN, SYDVKM. V lost 3 bases to trimming and J lost 2 bases; unmatched junction nucleotides: 3. This CDR3 reads CASSLWDRNTEAFF. CDR3 in DNA: TGTGCCAGCAGTTTGTGGGACAGAAACACTGAAGCTTTCTTT.

The genes are TRBV10-3 and TRBJ2-3; D is perhaps TRBD1 or TRBD2 (5 bases each). The CDR3 loop spans 15 amino acids. Germline V CDR1 and CDR2: ENHRY, SYGVKD. V was clipped by 4 bases and J by 6 bases, with 17 bases between them. The CDR3 DNA is TGTGCCATCAGTGGGGACGGGGCTGGCGGGGATACGCAGTATTTT. This sequence encodes CAISGDGAGGDTQYF.

A few counts support this clonotype. The genes are TRBV4-1 and TRBJ2-7, with D perhaps assigned TRBD1 or TRBD2 (5 bases each). Between the trimmed V and J ends, which lost 0 bases and 0 bases, there was a span of 12 bases. Germline V CDR1 and CDR2: MGHRA, YSYEKL. CDR3 size: 16 residues. For the CDR3, the DNA is TGCGCCAGCAGCCAAGATCTCGCCGGGGCCTCCTACGAGCAGTACTTC. This encodes CASSQDLAGASYEQYF.

The genes are TRBV9 and TRBJ1-2, with 7 bases aligning to TRBD1. Germline CDR1 and CDR2: SGDLS and YYNGEE. The CDR3 loop spans 15 amino acids. The J segment lost 9 bases and the V segment lost 2 bases, leaving 13 bases of the junction unmatched. The CDR3 DNA reads TGTGCCAGCAGCGTTGGGGACAGCGGATTAGGAAGCTACACCTTC. Its protein product is CASSVGDSGLGSYTF.

The V and J genes are TRBV6-2 or TRBV6-3 and TRBJ2-7; D possibly corresponds to TRBD1 (5 bases). Trimming removed 5 bases at V and 4 bases at J, with 9 bases between. The germline V gene has CDR1 MNHEY and CDR2 SVGEGT. The length of the CDR3 is 12 residues. The CDR3 sequence: CASSRQNYEQYV. The CDR3 nucleotides read TGTGCCAGCAGTCGACAGAATTACGAGCAGTACGTC.

This clonotype appeared many times. V gene TRBV5-1 combines with J gene TRBJ2-1; possibly TRBD1 or TRBD2 for D (5 bases each). V was trimmed by 4 bases and J by 10 bases, leaving 15 bases between them. CDR1 and CDR2 (germline): SGHRS, YFSETQ. This CDR3 is 13 amino acids long. DNA for the CDR3: TGCGCCAGCAGCCCCCCTGGGACGACAGAGCAGTTCTTC. Amino acid sequence: CASSPPGTTEQFF.

This clonotype turned up a few times. The rearrangement joins TRBV7-2 to TRBJ2-3, with no clear D. CDR3 length equals 13 residues. V lost 1 base, J lost 2 bases, and 4 bases lay in between. CDR1 is SGHTA and CDR2 is FQGNSA in the germline V gene. The CDR3 nucleotides are TGTGCCAGCAGCTTAGTCTACACAGATACGCAGTATTTT. This gives the protein CASSLVYTDTQYF.

This rearrangement joins TRBV4-3 to TRBJ1-4; tentatively, D is TRBD1 (5 bases). Germline CDR1 and CDR2: LGHNA and YSLEER. V lost 3 bases to trimming and J lost 5 bases, with 10 bases between them. The CDR3 contains 14 residues. The CDR3 loop is CASSQGPENEKLFF. CDR3 nucleotides: TGCGCCAGCAGCCAGGGGCCGGAAAATGAAAAACTGTTTTTT.

This clonotype turned up a few times. The J gene is TRBJ2-1, the V gene TRBV4-2; D is possibly TRBD1 or TRBD2 (7 bases each). The CDR3 contains 17 residues. The V gene's germline CDR1 is LGHNA and CDR2 YNFKEQ. Trimming took 3 bases from V and 3 from J, leaving 18 bases between them. CDR3: CASSHGFRGDYYNEQFF. The DNA for the CDR3 is TGTGCCAGCAGCCACGGATTCAGGGGGGACTACTACAATGAGCAGTTCTTC.

There are a few counts of this clonotype. The gene calls are TRBV4-1 and TRBJ1-2; D gene uncertain. Germline V CDR1 and CDR2: MGHRA, YSYEKL. V gave up 0 bases and J gave up 2 bases, with 10 bases separating them. This CDR3 comprises 15 residues. The CDR3 loop reads CASSQERGWNYGYTF. In DNA form, the CDR3 reads TGCGCCAGCAGCCAAGAGAGAGGATGGAACTATGGCTACACCTTC.

Notes on this clonotype: At one boundary the junction diverges from the germline segment, which might be a read error. This chain connects TRBV20-1 to TRBJ2-7; D is undetermined. The CDR3 length is 14 residues. CDR1 and CDR2 (germline): DFQATT, SNEGSKA (reference sequence). CDR3 in amino acids: CSAIGPSSSYEQYF. In DNA form, the CDR3 reads TGCAGCGCTATTGGACCCTCGAGCTCCTACGAGCAGTACTTC.

The chain is built from TRBV7-3 and TRBJ2-5, with D hard to call. The CDR3 runs to 13 residues. V was cut by 5 bases and J by 1 base, with 8 bases left in between. Germline CDR1 is SGHTA and CDR2 is FQGTGA. CDR3 in amino acids: CASSPQIQETQYF. The DNA of the CDR3 is TGTGCCAGCAGCCCTCAGATCCAAGAGACCCAGTACTTC.

This chain uses TRBV7-7 with TRBJ2-3, with 13 bases that match TRBD2. Germline CDR1 and CDR2: SSHAT and FNYEAQ (reference sequence). Trimming at V came to 5 bases and at J to 4 bases, leaving 6 bases not matched to a gene. The CDR3 sequence is 16 residues long. CDR3 nucleotide sequence: TGTGCCAGCAGCCAGGGACTAGCGGGGTTCGCAGATACGCAGTATTTT. As protein: CASSQGLAGFADTQYF.

This chain connects TRBV29-1 to TRBJ2-7; 7 bases align to TRBD1. J gave up 2 bases and V 7 bases, and 5 bases lay outside the gene matches. The CDR3 has 12 amino acids. Germline lookup yields CDR1 SQVTM and CDR2 ANQGSEA. The CDR3 spells CSGWTGPYEQYF. CDR3 DNA: TGCAGCGGGTGGACAGGTCCCTACGAGCAGTACTTC.

This clonotype was observed a handful of times. The chain couples TRBV27 to TRBJ2-7; a possible D gene is TRBD2 (6 bases). Per the germline V gene, CDR1 is MNHEY and CDR2 is SMNVEV (reference sequence). CDR3 length equals 14 residues. The ends were cut back, 6 bases at V and 3 bases at J, with 15 bases in the middle. CDR3 bases: TGTGCCAGCAGGGGGAGTGGAGGGCTCTACGAGCAGTACTTC. As protein: CASRGSGGLYEQYF.

The rearrangement links TRBV7-9 to TRBJ2-3; 8 nucleotides agree with TRBD2. With V trimmed by 8 bases and J by 3 bases, 10 bases remained unmatched. The CDR3 contains 15 residues. Germline CDR1 and CDR2: SEHNR and FQNEAQ (reference sequence). The CDR3 DNA sequence: TGTGCCAGCGGTTCACCCGGGGGGGGAACAGATACGCAGTATTTT. This translates into CASGSPGGGTDTQYF. Complete variable domain (other parts from reference TRBV7-9 and TRBJ2-3): DTGVSQNPRHKITKRGQNVTFRCDPISEHNRLYWYRQTLGQGPEFLTYFQNEAQLEKSRLLSDRFSAERPKGSFSTLEIQRTEQGDSAMYLCASGSPGGGTDTQYFGPGTRLTVL.